Listed here is a single TCR beta chain. The data were obtained in a study of lymphopenia after photon versus proton radiotherapy. Some clones are missing from TCRdb's copy, which holds only in-frame ones; the method was immunoSEQ multiplex PCR. The repertoire holds over 55,000 clones, with about 90% as singletons. This CDR3 contains 16 residues. Germline V gene sequence: CDR1 SGHNT, CDR2 YYREEE (reference sequence). The V segment lost 4 bases and the J segment 3 bases; nucleotides outside the gene matches: 6. The receptor was derived from a man older than 75 with esophageal cancer. J is TRBJ2-2 and V is TRBV5-4, with 10 bases aligning to TRBD2. The sample in question was peripheral blood, obtained from a patient treated with proton-based radiotherapy. CDR3 protein: CASSKVAGGDTGELFF. In DNA, the CDR3 is TGTGCCAGCAGCAAAGTAGCGGGGGGCGACACCGGGGAGCTGTTTTTT.